The next 31 T cell receptor beta chains were all read from a single sample in a study of T cell responses to AZD1222 COVID-19 vaccine. Using immunoSEQ multiplex PCR, the repertoire was profiled, and TCRdb retains in-frame clones only, with some absent. The sample carries about 120,000 clones, over 75% recorded once. This material consisted of peripheral blood, taken on day 0 of AZD1222 vaccination. The receptors originated from an adult in good health.

The chain carries TRBV3-1 (or the pseudogene TRBV3-2) and TRBJ1-2; D is possibly TRBD1 (6 bases). This CDR3 has 13 residues. The V end was cut by 4 bases, the J end by 4 bases, with 10 bases between. CDR1 and CDR2 (germline): LGHDT, YNNKEL (reference sequence). The chain's CDR3 is CASSRGQPYGYTF. In DNA, the CDR3 is TGTGCCAGCAGCCGAGGACAGCCCTATGGCTACACCTTC.

CDR3 coding DNA: TGTGCCAGCTCCCCGGGGTATGAAGCTTTCTTT. Translation: CASSPGYEAFF. The J gene is TRBJ1-1, the V gene TRBV2; D remains ambiguous. There are 11 residues in the CDR3. Germline CDR1 SNHLY, CDR2 FYNNEI. The ends were cut back, 8 bases at V and 7 bases at J, with 11 bases in the middle.

This clone is a singleton in its sample. The gene calls are TRBV5-4 and TRBJ2-3; no firm D call. The CDR3 runs 17 residues. In germline, CDR1 is SGHNT, CDR2 YYREEE (reference sequence). Deletions cut 4 bases from V and 4 bases from J, with 22 bases between. The CDR3 sequence: CASSPVPSGLDADTQYF. CDR3 DNA sequence: TGTGCCAGCAGCCCCGTACCCTCGGGCCTCGATGCAGATACGCAGTATTTT. The variable domain in full, with the rest retrieved from reference TRBV5-4 and TRBJ2-3, is ETGVTQSPTHLIKTRGQQVTLRCSSQSGHNTVSWYQQALGQGPQFIFQYYREEENGRGNFPPRFSGLQFPNYSSELNVNALELDDSALYLCASSPVPSGLDADTQYFGPGTRLTVL.

The V gene is TRBV2, the J gene TRBJ2-5, with no clear D. Germline V gives CDR1 SNHLY, CDR2 FYNNEI. The CDR3 sequence is 15 residues long. With 6 bases removed from V and 5 bases from J, the gap between germline ends came to 19 bases. The CDR3: CASSETPSGWETQYF. The CDR3 DNA reads TGTGCCAGCAGCGAGACCCCCTCAGGATGGGAGACCCAGTACTTC.

The chain is built from TRBV6-5 and TRBJ1-2, with unresolved D. Trimming took off 2 bases at V and 0 bases at J, with 7 bases between the two ends. CDR1 and CDR2 from the germline V gene are MNHEY and SVGAGI. The CDR3 has 14 amino acids. The CDR3 DNA reads TGTGCCAGCAGTTACGGGGTTACTAACTATGGCTACACCTTC. Residues: CASSYGVTNYGYTF.

The chain is built from TRBV18 and TRBJ2-7; no definite D call. Germline CDR1 KGHSH, CDR2 LQKENI. V lost 3 bases, J lost 6 bases, and 12 bases lay in between. The CDR3 length is 13 residues. The CDR3 sequence is CASSPVSLSEQYF. The CDR3 DNA is TGTGCCAGCTCACCGGTAAGCCTTAGCGAGCAGTACTTC. Looking up the rest from reference TRBV18 and TRBJ2-7 gives the full variable domain: NAGVMQNPRHLVRRRGQEARLRCSPMKGHSHVYWYRQLPEEGLKFMVYLQKENIIDESGMPKERFSAEFPKEGPSILRIQQVVRGDSAAYFCASSPVSLSEQYFGPGTRLTVT.

This clone was counted a single time. The rearrangement joins TRBV18 to TRBJ2-5, with D possibly matching TRBD2 (6 bases). The V end was cut by 6 bases, the J end by 2 bases, with 16 bases between. CDR1 is KGHSH, CDR2 LQKENI, per germline. CDR3 length equals 15 residues. The CDR3 DNA reads TGTGCCAGCTCCCCGAGCGCTAGCGTACAAGAGACCCAGTACTTC. Residues: CASSPSASVQETQYF.

The chain joins TRBV12-3 or TRBV12-4 to TRBJ1-4, with D uncertain. The V and J ends lost 2 bases and 11 bases respectively, with 12 bases between them. The CDR3 sequence is 13 residues long. DNA for the CDR3: TGTGCCAGCAGTTTAAGTCCAGCCACCAAACTGTTTTTT. Protein sequence: CASSLSPATKLFF.

V gene TRBV24-1 combines with J gene TRBJ1-4; D gene uncertain. The CDR3 has 12 amino acids. Germline loops: CDR1 KGHDR, CDR2 SFDVKD. With 3 bases removed from V and 15 bases from J, the gap between germline ends came to 13 bases. The CDR3: CATSDLDGAVFF. The CDR3, as DNA: TGTGCCACCAGTGATCTGGATGGCGCAGTGTTTTTT.

The chain couples TRBV5-4 to TRBJ1-1, with D uncertain. CDR3 size: 12 residues. Per germline, CDR1 SGHNT and CDR2 YYREEE (reference sequence). Trimming left V 7 bases short and J 3 bases short, with 10 bases between. The CDR3 loop reads CASLGRDTEAFF. As DNA, the CDR3 is TGTGCCAGCCTCGGACGGGACACTGAAGCTTTCTTT.

This clone was seen a few times. The V and J genes are TRBV3-1 (or the pseudogene TRBV3-2) and TRBJ1-6, with D unresolved. V lost 10 bases to trimming and J lost 7 bases, with 14 bases between them. The length of the CDR3 is 13 residues. Germline CDR1 and CDR2: LGHDT and YNNKEL (reference sequence). The CDR3 loop reads CATSGVTNSPLHF. Here the CDR3 DNA reads TGTGCCACCAGTGGGGTGACCAATTCACCCCTCCACTTT.

This clone was counted only a few times. The rearrangement links TRBV5-1 to TRBJ2-7; D tentatively fits TRBD1 or TRBD2 (5 bases each). The CDR3 sequence is 19 residues long. Deletions cut 6 bases from V and 0 bases from J, with 28 bases between. Germline CDR1 is SGHRS and CDR2 is YFSETQ. The CDR3 loop reads CASTRGAQDGGGPSYEQYF. CDR3 coding DNA: TGCGCCAGCACCCGAGGGGCCCAGGACGGTGGGGGACCCTCCTACGAGCAGTACTTC.

This chain links TRBV28 with TRBJ2-1; tentative D call: TRBD1 (6 bases). Germline lookup yields CDR1 MDHEN and CDR2 SYDVKM. The V end lost 7 bases, the J end lost 6 bases, and 19 bases lay between the germline ends. The CDR3 has 15 amino acids. The CDR3 is CASKPQSTGSNEQFF. Written as DNA, the CDR3 is TGTGCCAGCAAACCCCAGTCGACAGGTTCCAATGAGCAGTTCTTC.

In DNA, the CDR3 is TGTGCCAGCAGTATGACTAGCGGAGGAACCGGGGAGCTGTTTTTT. It is translated as CASSMTSGGTGELFF. V usage is TRBV27 and J usage is TRBJ2-2; 9 bases match TRBD2. CDR1 is MNHEY, CDR2 SMNVEV, per germline (reference sequence). The trim removed 5 bases at V and 5 bases at J, leaving 6 bases unmatched. The CDR3 contains 15 residues.

The chain joins TRBV6-2 or TRBV6-3 to TRBJ1-2; TRBD1 is a possible D gene (6 bases). The CDR3 totals 17 residues. CDR1 MNHEY and CDR2 SVGEGT come from the germline V gene. Between the trimmed V and J ends, which lost 2 bases and 6 bases, there was a span of 22 bases. CDR3 loop: CASSYGGAWPLSNGYTF. Written as DNA, the CDR3 is TGTGCCAGCAGTTACGGGGGCGCATGGCCTTTAAGCAATGGCTACACCTTC.

V and J are TRBV6-2 or TRBV6-3 and TRBJ1-1, with unresolved D. V lost 8 bases and J lost 4, with 17 bases in between. Germline V gene data show CDR1 as MNHEY and CDR2 as SVGEGT. The CDR3 is 14 residues long. The CDR3 reads CASRPQREITEAFF. The DNA for the CDR3 is TGTGCCAGCCGCCCCCAAAGGGAGATCACTGAAGCTTTCTTT.

The chain recombines TRBV4-1 with TRBJ2-1; unclear D gene. The V end lost 6 bases, the J end lost 9 bases, and 3 bases lay between the germline ends. The CDR3 has 9 residues. Germline lookup yields CDR1 MGHRA and CDR2 YSYEKL. This chain's CDR3 is CASRVEQFF. In DNA, the CDR3 is TGCGCCAGCAGAGTTGAGCAGTTCTTC.

The chain joins TRBV5-5 to TRBJ2-7; D assignment may be TRBD1 or TRBD2 (6 bases each). V was trimmed by 7 bases and J by 3 bases, leaving 14 bases between them. This CDR3 contains 13 residues. CDR1 and CDR2 (germline): SGHKS, YYEKEE (reference sequence). CDR3 in DNA: TGTGCCAGCTTGGGGGGCCCGAGCTACGAGCAGTACTTC. Translation gives CASLGGPSYEQYF.

The V gene is TRBV7-9, the J gene TRBJ1-1, with D unresolved. Germline V lookup: CDR1 SEHNR, CDR2 FQNEAQ (reference sequence). The CDR3 runs to 13 residues. V was cut by 4 bases and J by 3 bases, with 9 bases left in between. The CDR3 sequence: CASSSQADTEAFF. In DNA form, the CDR3 reads TGTGCCAGCAGCTCGCAGGCCGACACTGAAGCTTTCTTT. The full variable domain, in which reference TRBV7-9 and TRBJ1-1 provide the parts outside the CDR3, is DTGVSQNPRHKITKRGQNVTFRCDPISEHNRLYWYRQTLGQGPEFLTYFQNEAQLEKSRLLSDRFSAERPKGSFSTLEIQRTEQGDSAMYLCASSSQADTEAFFGQGTRLTVV.

This clone occurred once. V gene TRBV27 combines with J gene TRBJ1-4, with 8 positions matching TRBD1. CDR3 length: 15 residues. V trimming: 4 bases; J trimming: 3 bases; junction bases outside the gene matches: 4. Germline-derived CDR1 and CDR2 are MNHEY and SMNVEV (reference sequence). The CDR3 region is CASSSQGAANEKLFF. CDR3 DNA: TGTGCCAGCAGTTCCCAGGGGGCGGCTAATGAAAAACTGTTTTTT.

The chain couples TRBV3-1 (or the pseudogene TRBV3-2) to TRBJ2-2, with 11 bases aligning to TRBD2. This CDR3 comprises 16 residues. V lost 1 base and J lost 3; bases outside the gene matches: 1. CDR1 LGHDT and CDR2 YNNKEL come from the germline V gene (reference sequence). Here the CDR3 DNA reads TGTGCCAGCAGCCAAGCTAGCGGGGGGTACACCGGGGAGCTGTTTTTT. This codes for CASSQASGGYTGELFF.

The chain has TRBV5-1 and TRBJ1-6; 9 nucleotides align to TRBD1. Germline V gene lookup returns CDR1 SGHRS and CDR2 YFSETQ. The junction had 7 bases not matched to a gene; V was cut back by 1 base and J by 5 bases. The CDR3 is made up of 17 amino acids. The CDR3 bases are TGCGCCAGCAGCTTGTCACCCACAGGGGGCAATAATTCACCCCTCCACTTT. Translation: CASSLSPTGGNNSPLHF. Full variable domain (remainder filled in from reference TRBV5-1 and TRBJ1-6): KAGVTQTPRYLIKTRGQQVTLSCSPISGHRSVSWYQQTPGQGLQFLFEYFSETQRNKGNFPGRFSGRQFSNSRSEMNVSTLELGDSALYLCASSLSPTGGNNSPLHFGNGTRLTVT.

This chain links TRBV7-3 with TRBJ1-2, with 10 bases matching TRBD1. The CDR3 totals 15 residues. Trimming cost V 4 bases and J 6 bases; bases outside gene matches: 8. Per germline, CDR1 SGHTA and CDR2 FQGTGA. CDR3 sequence reads: CASSYREGQGDGYTF. The DNA of the CDR3 is TGTGCCAGCAGCTACCGAGAAGGACAGGGGGATGGCTACACCTTC. The full variable domain, rest sourced from reference TRBV7-3 and TRBJ1-2, is GAGVSQTPSNKVTEKGKYVELRCDPISGHTALYWYRQSLGQGPEFLIYFQGTGAADDSGLPNDRFFAVRPEGSVSTLKIQRTERGDSAVYLCASSYREGQGDGYTFGSGTRLTVV.

The table lists this clone with a count of one. The chain recombines TRBV19 with TRBJ1-1; D not resolved. Trimming pared 3 bases from V and 2 bases from J, leaving 10 bases between. The CDR3 runs to 14 residues. Per the germline V gene, CDR1 is LNHDA and CDR2 is SQIVND (reference sequence). This CDR3 is CASSINRVNTEAFF. In DNA, the CDR3 is TGTGCCAGTAGTATTAATAGGGTCAACACTGAAGCTTTCTTT.

In DNA, the CDR3 is TGTGCCACCAGCAGACAGGGACGGGAAGATACGCAGTATTTT. Translation: CATSRQGREDTQYF. The chain links TRBV15 to TRBJ2-3; D is perhaps TRBD1 or TRBD2 (5 bases each). The germline V gene has CDR1 LNHNV and CDR2 YYDKDF (reference sequence). This CDR3 comprises 14 residues. V was clipped by 2 bases and J by 5 bases, with 11 bases between them.

In its sample, this clone was seen once. The rearrangement uses TRBV11-2 and TRBJ2-1; weak D call: TRBD1 (5 bases). Germline V gene data show CDR1 as SGHAT and CDR2 as FQNNGV. CDR3 length equals 12 residues. Trimming removed 5 bases at V and 10 bases at J, with 12 bases between. CDR3 amino acids: CASSTKGAEQFF. CDR3 nucleotide sequence: TGTGCCAGCAGCACTAAAGGGGCCGAGCAGTTCTTC.

This clone appeared once. For the CDR3, the DNA is TGTGCCTGGAGTGTAACTCTACCGAACACCGGGGAGCTGTTTTTT. Its translation: CAWSVTLPNTGELFF. The rearrangement links TRBV30 to TRBJ2-2; D uncertain. The CDR3 extends over 15 amino acids. The V and J ends lost 0 bases and 0 bases respectively, with 8 bases between them. Germline CDR1 is GTSNPN and CDR2 is SVGIG (reference sequence).

The CDR3: CASSPEGTDTQYF. The CDR3, as DNA: TGTGCCAGCAGCCCAGAGGGAACAGATACGCAGTATTTT. This chain links TRBV13 with TRBJ2-3; maybe TRBD2 (5 bases). This CDR3 contains 13 residues. Per germline, CDR1 PRHDT and CDR2 FYEKMQ (reference sequence). With 5 bases removed from V and 3 bases from J, the gap between germline ends came to 9 bases.

The genes are TRBV6-2 or TRBV6-3 and TRBJ1-2; no clear D gene. The V end lost 5 bases, the J end lost 4 bases, and 8 bases lay between the germline ends. Per the germline V gene, CDR1 is MNHEY and CDR2 is SVGEGT. The CDR3 runs 12 residues. In DNA, the CDR3 is TGTGCCAGCAGTAGTCGGGTCTATGGCTACACCTTC. Amino acid sequence: CASSSRVYGYTF.

V and J are TRBV18 and TRBJ1-5; 7 bases fit TRBD1. Germline-derived CDR1 and CDR2 are KGHSH and LQKENI. Trimming took 8 bases from V and 2 from J; bases not matched to a gene: 3. This CDR3 has 13 residues. For the CDR3, the DNA is TGTGCCAGCCGGGGGACAGGCAATCAGCCCCAGCATTTT. Translation gives CASRGTGNQPQHF.

The chain has TRBV12-3 or TRBV12-4 and TRBJ1-1, with no clear D. The CDR3 extends over 12 amino acids. V lost 6 bases and J 7 bases, leaving 12 bases between the germline ends. DNA of the CDR3: TGTGCCAGCAGCCTCGCCTACAGTGAAGCTTTCTTT. Its protein product is CASSLAYSEAFF.